Presented here are 7 T cell receptor beta chains from one specimen sequenced in a study of patients and donors after allogeneic stem cell transplantation. TCRdb recomputed calls from the RT-PCR reads with MiXCR, one row per CDR3 protein. The sample includes about 89,000 distinct CDR3 sequences, 48% of them seen just once. Material: blood, either unsorted or a sorted T cell fraction (not recorded which). Receptors originate from a human donor who was either an allogeneic HSCT recipient or a stem cell or donor lymphocyte infusion donor (not recorded which). It is not recorded whose cells these are; they may come from a transplant donor.

This sequence joins TRBV4-2 and TRBJ1-2; 7 bases fit TRBD1. CDR3 size: 15 residues. The germline gives CDR1 LGHNA, CDR2 YNFKEQ. The V segment lost 4 bases and the J segment 6 bases; nucleotides outside the gene matches: 11. The CDR3 DNA follows: TGTGCCAGCAGCCTTGGGCAGGGGGAGTATGATGGCTACACCTTC. Residues: CASSLGQGEYDGYTF.

This clonotype has just one count. The chain is built from TRBV10-3 and TRBJ1-2; D is uncertain. Trimming stripped 0 bases from V and 2 bases from J, with 13 bases between. The germline gives CDR1 ENHRY, CDR2 SYGVKD. CDR3 length: 16 residues. The CDR3: CAISESTRIPNYGYTF. The CDR3 bases are TGTGCCATCAGTGAGTCGACGAGGATTCCGAACTATGGCTACACCTTC.

This clonotype was detected a few times. The chain employs TRBV12-3 or TRBV12-4 and TRBJ1-1; 9 positions match TRBD1. V shed 6 bases, J shed 4 bases, and the junction held 6 bases outside the gene matches. The length of the CDR3 is 14 residues. CDR3 sequence (DNA): TGTGCCAGCAGCCCACAGGGGGCGGTCACTGAAGCTTTCTTT. It specifies CASSPQGAVTEAFF.

This clonotype was seen a few times. This chain uses TRBV25-1 with TRBJ1-2; no clear D. The CDR3 covers 12 residues. V was pared by 2 bases and J by 8 bases, with 9 bases between. The germline V gene has CDR1 MGHDK and CDR2 SYGVNS. CDR3 bases: TGTGCCAGCAGTGAAACGAGCAGAGGCTACACCTTC. Its translation: CASSETSRGYTF.

The J gene is TRBJ1-2, the V gene TRBV5-1, with unresolved D. CDR1 SGHRS and CDR2 YFSETQ come from the germline V gene. V was shortened by 0 bases and J by 4 bases, with 16 bases between the two germline ends. The CDR3 is 16 residues long. The CDR3 bases are TGCGCCAGCAGCTTGGCAGAAGTGGGCAACGGCTATGGCTACACCTTC. Translating gives CASSLAEVGNGYGYTF. Combining the CDR3 with reference TRBV5-1 and TRBJ1-2 gives the whole variable domain KAGVTQTPRYLIKTRGQQVTLSCSPISGHRSVSWYQQTPGQGLQFLFEYFSETQRNKGNFPGRFSGRQFSNSRSEMNVSTLELGDSALYLCASSLAEVGNGYGYTFGSGTRLTVV.

V is TRBV20-1 and J is TRBJ1-5; tentative D call: TRBD1 (6 bases). Per the germline V gene, CDR1 is DFQATT and CDR2 is SNEGSKA (reference sequence). Trimming pared 4 bases from V and 5 bases from J, leaving 12 bases between. The CDR3 has 13 residues. CDR3 DNA sequence: TGCAGTGCTAAAACAGGGACCTATCAGCCCCAGCATTTT. Amino acids: CSAKTGTYQPQHF.

The V gene is TRBV4-3, the J gene TRBJ1-2; D call uncertain. V lost 1 base to trimming and J lost 4 bases, with 7 bases between them. CDR1 and CDR2 (germline): LGHNA, YSLEER. The CDR3 is 13 amino acids. CDR3 region: CASSQVDGYGYTF. In DNA, the CDR3 is TGCGCCAGCAGCCAAGTGGACGGCTATGGCTACACCTTC.